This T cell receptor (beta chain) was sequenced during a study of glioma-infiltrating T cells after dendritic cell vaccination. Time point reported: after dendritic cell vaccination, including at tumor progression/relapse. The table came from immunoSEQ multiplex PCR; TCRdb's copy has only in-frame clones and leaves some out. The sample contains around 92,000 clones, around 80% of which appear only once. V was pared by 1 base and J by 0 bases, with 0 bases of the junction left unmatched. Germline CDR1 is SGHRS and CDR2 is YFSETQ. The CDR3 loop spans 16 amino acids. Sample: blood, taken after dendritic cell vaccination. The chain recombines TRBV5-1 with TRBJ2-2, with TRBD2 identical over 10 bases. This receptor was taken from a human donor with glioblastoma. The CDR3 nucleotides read TGCGCCAGCAGCTTGCTAGCGGGGGCGAACACCGGGGAGCTGTTTTTT. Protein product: CASSLLAGANTGELFF.